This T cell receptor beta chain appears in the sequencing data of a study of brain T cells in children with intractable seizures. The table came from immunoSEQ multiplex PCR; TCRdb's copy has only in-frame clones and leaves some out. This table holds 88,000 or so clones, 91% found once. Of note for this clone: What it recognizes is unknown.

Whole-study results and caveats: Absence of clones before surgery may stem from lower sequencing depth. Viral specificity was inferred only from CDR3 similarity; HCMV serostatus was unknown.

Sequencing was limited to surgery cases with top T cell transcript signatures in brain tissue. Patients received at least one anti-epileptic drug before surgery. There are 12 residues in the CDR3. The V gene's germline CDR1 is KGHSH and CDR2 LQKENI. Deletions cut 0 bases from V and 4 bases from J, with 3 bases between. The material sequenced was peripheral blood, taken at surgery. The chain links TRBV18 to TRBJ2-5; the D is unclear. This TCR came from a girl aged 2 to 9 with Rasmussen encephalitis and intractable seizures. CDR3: CASSPPSETQYF. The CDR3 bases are TGTGCCAGCTCACCACCGTCAGAGACCCAGTACTTC.